The entry below describes one TCR beta chain. These data belong to a study of T cell responses to AZD1222 COVID-19 vaccine. Study details: Second doses at about 4 or about 12 weeks were pooled.

The data were produced by immunoSEQ multiplex PCR, yet TCRdb's version contains in-frame clones alone and is incomplete. The sample lists 95,000 to 150,000 clones; approximately 83% were seen once. The CDR3 contains 13 residues. Trimming shortened V by 5 bases and J by 3 bases, and 10 bases separated the two germline ends. Germline lookup yields CDR1 SGHTA and CDR2 FQGTGA. The clonotype originates from an adult in good health. V is TRBV7-3 and J is TRBJ1-1; no clear D gene. The sample consisted of peripheral blood, taken on day 0 of AZD1222 vaccination. Here the CDR3 reads CASSVNQDTEAFF. CDR3 nucleotides: TGTGCCAGCAGCGTAAACCAGGACACTGAAGCTTTCTTT.